Listed below are T cell receptor beta chains from one sample, sequenced in a study of identical twins. MiXCR was run by TCRdb on the 5' RACE reads, yielding one entry per CDR3 protein. The table lists roughly 350,000 distinct CDR3 sequences, 9% of them singletons, with about 8.1% in the top ten. Sequencing was performed on naive T cells sorted from blood. Receptor source: a woman in her 50s in good health. Both conserved end residues are part of each CDR3. The D gene is left open where the match is weak. Expanded clones get a size class; other rows say once, few or many, or leave the size out.

>TRBJ1-5|NA|TRBV12-3/TRBV12-4|many
CASSGYSNQPQHF
TGTGCCAGCAGTGGGTATAGCAATCAGCCCCAGCATTTT
>TRBJ2-7|NA|TRBV20-1|NA
CSARDSPYEQYF
TGCAGTGCTAGGGACTCCCCCTACGAGCAGTACTTC
>TRBJ2-1|NA|TRBV10-3|NA
CAISERGSEQFF
TGTGCCATCAGTGAGAGGGGCAGTGAGCAGTTCTTC
>TRBJ1-3|NA|TRBV20-1|few
CSATRTPGNTIYF
TGCAGTGCCACCCGGACCCCTGGAAACACCATATATTTT
>TRBJ2-3|TRBD2|TRBV20-1|many
CSALPGLAGADTQYF
TGCAGTGCCCTACCGGGACTAGCGGGGGCAGATACGCAGTATTTT
>TRBJ2-1|TRBD1|TRBV5-1|many
CASSPGDRVNNEQFF
TGCGCCAGCAGCCCCGGGGACAGGGTGAATAATGAGCAGTTCTTC
>TRBJ1-2|NA|TRBV12-3/TRBV12-4|NA
CASQGYNYGYTF
TGTGCCAGCCAGGGGTATAACTATGGCTACACCTTC
>TRBJ1-4|TRBD1|TRBV7-9|many
CASSATGGVTNEKLFF
TGTGCCAGCAGCGCGACAGGGGGCGTTACTAATGAAAAACTGTTTTTT
>TRBJ2-4|NA|TRBV7-2|few
CASSSTGLENIQYF
TGTGCCAGCAGCTCAACAGGGTTGGAAAACATTCAGTACTTC
>TRBJ1-3|TRBD1|TRBV4-1|many
CASSAYRGDGNTIYF
TGCGCCAGCAGTGCCTACAGGGGGGATGGAAACACCATATATTTT
>TRBJ2-5|NA|TRBV19|NA
CASSISGEETQYF
TGTGCCAGTAGTATTAGCGGCGAAGAGACCCAGTACTTC
>TRBJ2-3|NA|TRBV5-6|many
CASSWRAYTDTQYF
TGTGCCAGCAGCTGGAGGGCGTACACAGATACGCAGTATTTT
>TRBJ2-2|NA|TRBV24-1|NA
CATGIRTGELFF
TGTGCCACGGGGATCAGAACCGGGGAGCTGTTTTTT
>TRBJ2-1|NA|TRBV7-8|NA
CASSLSLGSSYNEQFF
TGTGCCAGCAGCTTAAGCTTGGGAAGCTCCTACAATGAGCAGTTCTTC
>TRBJ2-1|NA|TRBV19|few
CASSIGPGEQFF
TGTGCCAGTAGTATAGGACCGGGCGAGCAGTTCTTC
>TRBJ2-7|NA|TRBV7-9|many
CASEGVAEQYF
TGTGCCAGCGAGGGAGTTGCCGAGCAGTACTTC
>TRBJ2-4|TRBD2|TRBV20-1|NA
CSAQAGSGRAGIQYF
TGCAGTGCCCAAGCAGGTAGCGGGAGGGCGGGCATTCAGTACTTC
>TRBJ2-1|NA|TRBV7-9|few
CASLSGLGDEQFF
TGTGCCAGCCTTTCGGGACTTGGGGATGAGCAGTTCTTC
>TRBJ2-1|TRBD2|TRBV20-1|few
CSATSPTSGSEQFF
TGCAGTGCTACCTCCCCGACTAGCGGGAGTGAGCAGTTCTTC
>TRBJ1-4|NA|TRBV20-1|many
CSASKGKVEKLFF
TGCAGTGCTAGTAAAGGGAAGGTAGAAAAACTGTTTTTT
>TRBJ2-1|NA|TRBV11-3|NA
CASRLQQGEQFF
TGTGCCAGCAGACTTCAGCAGGGTGAGCAGTTCTTC
>TRBJ2-1|TRBD2|TRBV12-3/TRBV12-4|NA
CASSLRTSGRANNEQFF
TGTGCCAGCAGTTTAAGGACTAGCGGGAGGGCCAACAATGAGCAGTTCTTC
>TRBJ2-7|NA|TRBV10-3|few
CAISEWGSSYEQYF
TGTGCCATCAGTGAGTGGGGGAGCTCCTACGAGCAGTACTTC
>TRBJ2-2|TRBD1|TRBV2|many
CASSPPGQWAGELFF
TGTGCCAGCAGTCCCCCGGGACAGTGGGCCGGGGAGCTGTTTTTT
>TRBJ2-5|TRBD2|TRBV6-5|few
CASSYCSGLASLQETQYF
TGTGCCAGCAGTTACTGTTCCGGACTAGCCAGCCTCCAAGAGACCCAGTACTTC
>TRBJ2-1|NA|TRBV14|NA
CASSQGERRTRSQFF
TGTGCCAGCAGCCAAGGGGAGCGCCGAACTAGATCGCAGTTCTTC
>TRBJ2-5|TRBD2|TRBV5-1|many
CASSLEGAGGVPGETQYF
TGCGCCAGCAGCTTGGAAGGAGCGGGAGGGGTCCCCGGCGAGACCCAGTACTTC
>TRBJ2-7|NA|TRBV5-6|few
CASSLGLSRVVSYEQYF
TGTGCCAGCAGCTTGGGATTGTCCAGGGTGGTTTCCTACGAGCAGTACTTC
>TRBJ2-7|NA|TRBV5-1|few
CASSGQRGEEQYF
TGCGCCAGCAGCGGGCAGAGGGGGGAGGAGCAGTACTTC
>TRBJ1-1|NA|TRBV10-2|few
CASNWGGQNTEAFF
TGCGCCAGCAATTGGGGGGGCCAGAACACTGAAGCTTTCTTT
>TRBJ1-5|NA|TRBV6-1|few
CASSPYNQPQHF
TGTGCCAGCAGCCCATACAATCAGCCCCAGCATTTT
>TRBJ2-3|TRBD2|TRBV6-1|NA
CASRRTSGRGDTQYF
TGTGCCAGCAGAAGAACTAGCGGGAGGGGAGATACGCAGTATTTT
>TRBJ1-1|NA|TRBV27|NA
CASSFFGPGAGTEAFF
TGTGCCAGCAGTTTTTTTGGCCCGGGGGCGGGCACTGAAGCTTTCTTT